This entry is about one T cell receptor beta chain. No cognate antigen has been identified for it. No qualities accompany the bases; no much larger clone lies one base away. Using the immunoSEQ two-step, bias-controlled multiplex PCR assay, TRB CDR3 regions were amplified from genomic DNA. Sequencing of CDR3 libraries was carried out on an Illumina NextSeq 500. For the original study's pipeline: The immunoSEQ Analyzer platform was used for initial alignment and bioinformatics, including bias normalization against synthetic CDR3 analogs. Annotation of V, D and J genes followed the definitions in the IMGT database. For further TRBV analyses, VDJtools version 1.1.10 and the R package tcR version 2.2.1.11 were used with default settings. For the GLIPH analysis, version 1.0 was run with default settings. Significant clonotype frequency changes were tested by 2-sided binomial test with Benjamini-Hochberg correction (alpha = 0.01) in CDR3 sequences with at least 5 reads. The clones in this table, taken by TCRdb from immuneACCESS, are in-frame only. Not every clone is retained; where verified, under half of the shortfall comes from an unresolved V gene, and the cause of the rest is unknown. V, J and clone size were drawn from that table, and D and trimming were deduced from the DNA. A total of around 19,000 clones appear in this sample, 84% of them only once. Together, the top ten hold under 45% of the sample.

The CDR3 measures 14 amino acids from cysteine to phenylalanine. Only the CDR3 portion is preserved as DNA: 42 bases, with reading frame beginning at the first base. The sample's time point, from its label and the paper: 20-29 weeks after completion of therapy. Patients were solid-organ transplant recipients with drug-resistant/recurrent cytomegalovirus. Under 13 people from the trial were chosen for repertoire analysis because post-therapy peripheral blood mononuclear cells were available from them. Viable CD3+CD8+CD4- lymphocytes were sorted from PBMCs on a BD FACSAria III. Genomic DNA was extracted from sorted cells with the Qiagen DNeasy Kit. This sample is part of a study of T cell therapy after organ transplantation (dated by TCRdb to about 2019). Regarding the research as a whole: Therapy products were autologous CMV-specific T cells expanded in vitro for roughly 14 days with a peptide pool of 30 HLA class I and II CMV epitopes. Each patient got up to 6 T cell doses, given every 2 weeks, and was then monitored for roughly 30 weeks after finishing therapy. Of the approximately 10 patients, eight were classified as clinical responders and two as nonresponders. Across 2 to 6 intravenous infusions, patients got a median of 1.92 x 10^8 CMV-specific T cells. Blood samples for the long-term post-therapy time point were taken 20 to 29 weeks after therapy ended. An open-label phase I trial of autologous CMV-specific adoptive T cell therapy in solid-organ transplant recipients was the basis for the study, which was a follow-up TRBV repertoire analysis. Of the roughly 11 patients, only 8 had long-term post-therapy samples available.

Here is what the overall study found, with its caveats: Reconstitution after therapy appeared to involve both transferred clonotypes and endogenous clonotypes that were not detected in the therapy products. Fold change in CD8 clonality after therapy was inversely correlated with pretherapy clonality, suggesting that less biased repertoires were more receptive to remodeling. Nonresponders showed marked pretherapy clonal expansions with minimal repertoire change after therapy. Because the cohort was small, confounders such as concurrent antirejection and antiviral medications could not be assessed. The small number of expansions detected in nonresponders may reflect reduced sample coverage resulting from poor CD8+ T cell yield.

Sequencing used CD8+ T cells from blood, obtained after autologous CMV-specific T cell therapy. The receptor comes from a human patient who had received a solid organ transplant and had CMV disease. Some T cells may have been brought in with the graft after a transplant. Recombination connected TRBV21-1 to TRBJ2-7. TRBV21-1 is labeled a pseudogene. The CDR3 region reads CASSYGAYSYEQYF. The sequence in DNA is TGTGCCAGCAGCTACGGGGCTTACTCCTACGAGCAGTACTTC.